What follows describes a single T cell receptor (beta chain). The data originate from a study of beta chain features in type 1 diabetes. Turning to the study itself: Researchers looked at fewer than 110 million sorted cells across all samples.

The CDR3 totals 16 residues. The germline V gene has CDR1 KGHSH and CDR2 LQKENI. V lost 4 bases, J lost 8 bases, and 16 bases stayed unmatched. The study reverse transcribed the entire isolated RNA, so it sequenced expressed TCRB transcripts. Roughly 3.6 million reads on average were seen across naive, central memory and regulatory T cell samples. Here immunoSEQ multiplex PCR was the method, and the copy in TCRdb shows in-frame clones only, minus some. Of 900,000 or so clones detected, 15% to 20% appear once; the ten largest clones hold around 0.02%. CD45RO/CCR7/CD25/CD127/CD95/CD27 staining was used to isolate CD4+ naive, central memory, regulatory and stem cell-like memory cells by sorting.

Sequenced sample: naive CD4+ T cells from blood. This TCR came from a woman between 18 and 30 years old in good health. The J gene is TRBJ1-2, the V gene TRBV18; 7 bases agree with TRBD1. As DNA, the CDR3 is TGTGCCAGCTCACTTGAGCAGGGACAGCTGTCTTCCGGCTACACCTTC. It is translated as CASSLEQGQLSSGYTF.